This T cell receptor (beta chain) was captured in a study of blood T cell repertoires in COVID-19. Trimming pared 2 bases from V and 7 bases from J, leaving 18 bases between. Germline V lookup: CDR1 LNHDA, CDR2 SQIVND (reference sequence). The CDR3 covers 16 residues. The protocol was immunoSEQ multiplex PCR, while the TCRdb copy is restricted to in-frame clones and leaves out a portion. Among about 290,000 clones, around nine tenths were seen once, and the ten largest hold 11%. The receptor was isolated from a woman between 25 and 40 years old with COVID-19, enrolled during active disease. The sequencing sample was made of peripheral blood. V is TRBV19 and J is TRBJ1-5, with D maybe TRBD1 (5 bases). The CDR3 loop reads CASSISGGDGRQPQHF. CDR3 coding DNA: TGTGCCAGTAGTATAAGTGGAGGGGACGGAAGGCAGCCCCAGCATTTT.